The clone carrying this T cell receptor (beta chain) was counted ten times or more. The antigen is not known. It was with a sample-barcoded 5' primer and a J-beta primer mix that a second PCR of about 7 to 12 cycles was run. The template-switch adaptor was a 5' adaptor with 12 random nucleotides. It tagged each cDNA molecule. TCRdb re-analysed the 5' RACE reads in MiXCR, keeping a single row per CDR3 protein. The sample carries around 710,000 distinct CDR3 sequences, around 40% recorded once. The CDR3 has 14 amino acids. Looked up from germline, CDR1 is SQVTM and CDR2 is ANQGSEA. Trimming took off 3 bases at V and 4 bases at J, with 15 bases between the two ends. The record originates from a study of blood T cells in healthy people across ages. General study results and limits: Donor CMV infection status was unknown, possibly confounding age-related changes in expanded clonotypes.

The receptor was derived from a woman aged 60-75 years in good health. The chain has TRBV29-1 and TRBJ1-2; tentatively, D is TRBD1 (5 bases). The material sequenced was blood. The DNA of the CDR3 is TGCAGCGTTGACGGAGGGAAAGGGGCCTATGGCTACACCTTC. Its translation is CSVDGGKGAYGYTF. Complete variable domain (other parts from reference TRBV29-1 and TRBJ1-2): SAVISQKPSRDICQRGTSLTIQCQVDSQVTMMFWYRQQPGQSLTLIATANQGSEATYESGFVIDKFPISRPNLTFSTLTVSNMSPEDSSIYLCSVDGGKGAYGYTFGSGTRLTVV.